Listed below are T cell receptor beta chains from one sample, sequenced in a study of lymphopenia after photon versus proton radiotherapy. Method: immunoSEQ multiplex PCR; TCRdb's copy keeps in-frame clones and lacks some. The sample holds tens of thousands of clones; roughly 90% are singletons and the top ten take more than 15%. The sequences come from peripheral blood, collected from a patient treated with photon-based radiotherapy. The receptors were sampled from a middle-aged woman with cholangiocarcinoma. The CDR3 runs from the conserved cysteine through the conserved F or W. A D gene is named only where the DNA matches it firmly. Size is stated for part of the rows, as once, few or many counts, or as a class when the clone is expanded.

v_gene	j_gene	abundance	d_gene	CDR3nt	CDR3aa
TRBV27	TRBJ1-5	NA	NA	TGTGCCAGCAGTCCGCTCGGCGGGGGCCTAGATCAGCCCCAGCATTTT	CASSPLGGGLDQPQHF
TRBV5-1	TRBJ2-3	once	TRBD2	TGCGCCAGCAGCTCTAGCGGGGGCACAGATACGCAGTATTTT	CASSSSGGTDTQYF
TRBV19	TRBJ1-1	NA	TRBD1	TGTGCCAGTAGTATAGACGGGACAGGGACAGCTTTCTTT	CASSIDGTGTAFF
TRBV6-5	TRBJ2-3	once	TRBD2	TGTGCCAGCAGTTCCGGGACTAGCAACACAGATACGCAGTATTTT	CASSSGTSNTDTQYF
TRBV7-9	TRBJ1-5	once	NA	TGTGCCAGCAGCTTAGGGCAGAACAATCAGCCCCAGCATTTT	CASSLGQNNQPQHF
TRBV10-3	TRBJ2-3	few	NA	TGTGCCATCAGTTCTGACACTGTACAGGGATCGAATTACCTGGGCACAGATACGCAGTATTTT	CAISSDTVQGSNYLGTDTQYF
TRBV6-5	TRBJ2-1	NA	TRBD2	TGTGCCAGCAGTTGGGGGGGGGCCTACAATGAGCAGTTCTTC	CASSWGGAYNEQFF
TRBV21-1	TRBJ2-7	NA	NA	TGTGCCAGCAGATCCCTGGGACTAGCGGACGAGCAGTACTTC	CASRSLGLADEQYF
TRBV9	TRBJ1-2	NA	NA	TGTGCCAGCAGCGCCTCACTAAACTATGGCTACACCTTC	CASSASLNYGYTF
TRBV5-8	TRBJ2-2	NA	TRBD2	TGTGCCAGCAGGTCGGGACTAGCGGGAGTTTGGAGCACCGGGGAGCTGTTTTTT	CASRSGLAGVWSTGELFF
TRBV5-8	TRBJ2-4	few	TRBD2	TGTGCCAGCAGCCCGGGGACTAGCGGTCTAGCCAAAAACATTCAGTACTTC	CASSPGTSGLAKNIQYF
TRBV7-6	TRBJ2-1	NA	TRBD2	TGTGCCAGCAGCCCGATAGCGGGGGGGGGCAATGAGCAGTTCTTC	CASSPIAGGGNEQFF
TRBV10-3	TRBJ1-6	NA	NA	TGTGCCATCAGTGAGGGTGCCAGGGGTTTCAATTCACCCCTCCACTTT	CAISEGARGFNSPLHF
TRBV5-6	TRBJ1-1	NA	NA	TGTGCCAGCAGCTTGAATTCTGGGACCCCAGTCAGGAGCACTGAAGCTTTCTTT	CASSLNSGTPVRSTEAFF
TRBV18	TRBJ2-7	NA	TRBD2	TGTGCCAGCTCATCCGGGACTAGCGGGGGGCCGAGCTCCTACGAGCAGTACTTC	CASSSGTSGGPSSYEQYF
TRBV4-2	TRBJ2-7	NA	NA	TGTGCCAGCAGCCAAGTGGCTGGGCCCTACGAGCAGTACTTC	CASSQVAGPYEQYF
TRBV7-7	TRBJ2-5	NA	TRBD1	TGTGCTAGCAGCCCCGGGACAGGGCGACTCCAAGAGACCCAGTACTTC	CASSPGTGRLQETQYF
TRBV19	TRBJ1-2	NA	TRBD1	TGTGCCAGTAGTAGTCTCACAGGGGAACACACCTTC	CASSSLTGEHTF
TRBV29-1	TRBJ2-2	NA	TRBD2	TGCAGCGTCCGACTAGCGGGGAACACCGGGGAGCTGTTTTTT	CSVRLAGNTGELFF
TRBV29-1	TRBJ1-2	NA	TRBD1	TGCAGCGTTGAGACAGGGGGCGCGTCTGGCTACACCTTC	CSVETGGASGYTF
TRBV5-8	TRBJ2-3	NA	TRBD1	TGTGCCAGCAGCCCCGAGGGGACAGGGCCGACAGATACGCAGTATTTT	CASSPEGTGPTDTQYF
TRBV6-1	TRBJ1-2	NA	NA	TGTGCCAGCTGGGTGCCAGGGCGGTATGGCTACACCTTC	CASWVPGRYGYTF
TRBV19	TRBJ2-7	NA	TRBD2	TGTGCCAGTAGCCCCGGGACTAGCGCTTACTCCGGGTACGAGCAGTACTTC	CASSPGTSAYSGYEQYF
TRBV2	TRBJ2-2	once	NA	TGTGCCAGCACCACTAGCTTGTCCGGGGAGCTGTTTTTT	CASTTSLSGELFF
TRBV5-4	TRBJ1-1	NA	TRBD1	TGTGCCAGCAGCAAGGACAGGGGGCAGGGCACTGAAGCTTTCTTT	CASSKDRGQGTEAFF